This TCR beta chain emerged from a study of CD8 T cells in Susac syndrome. Study-wide points: As the study acknowledged, the number of individuals who were part of its TCR sequencing and HLA analysis was relatively small.

This CDR3 is built from 14 residues. V gave up 5 bases and J gave up 2 bases, with 12 bases separating them. Germline V gene lookup returns CDR1 MDHEN and CDR2 SYDVKM. The authors negatively isolated CD8+ and CD4+ T cells and FACS-enriched TEMRA cells. In the case of this clonotype: The target antigen is unknown.

An amount of RNA that ranged from roughly 0.5 to 1 ug was reverse transcribed with random hexamers. TCRdb recomputed calls from the immunoSEQ multiplex PCR reads with MiXCR, one row per CDR3 protein. The data contain 180,000 or so distinct CDR3 sequences, roughly 94% of them singletons. The sample was CD4+ T cells from PBMCs. This sequence joins TRBV28 and TRBJ1-2; no clear D. The TCR originated in a human donor with Susac syndrome. CDR3 coding DNA: TGTGCCAGCAGTATCCCGGGCCCCAACTATGGCTACACCTTC. As protein: CASSIPGPNYGYTF.